A selection of T cell receptor beta chains follows, all from one sample in a study of T cell changes during pregnancy in multiple sclerosis. The table came from immunoSEQ multiplex PCR; TCRdb's copy has only in-frame clones and leaves some out. Counted here are over 50,000 clones, approximately 90% occurring once; the ten biggest clones make up roughly 2%. The sample here was peripheral blood, taken in the first trimester of pregnancy. These receptors all stem from a female donor in good health, enrolled as a control in a pregnancy study. CDR3s include the opening cysteine and the closing phenylalanine or tryptophan. D genes are given only for firm matches. A row's size may be missing; if present it is once, few, many or a size class.

d_call	clone_size	v_call	cdr3_length	j_call	cdr3_nt	cdr3_aa
.	.	TRBV19	13	TRBJ2-7	TGTGCCAGTAGTATAGGCCGAGCCTACGAGCAGTACTTC	CASSIGRAYEQYF
.	.	TRBV10-1	13	TRBJ1-1	TGCGCCAGCAGTGGACTCCGGGACACTGAAGCTTTCTTT	CASSGLRDTEAFF
.	once	TRBV4-2	13	TRBJ2-5	TGTGCCAGCAGCCAAGAATTCGGAGAGACCCAGTACTTC	CASSQEFGETQYF
.	.	TRBV25-1	15	TRBJ1-1	TGTGCCAGCAGTGAATGGGGCGGGCGGGGCACTGAAGCTTTCTTT	CASSEWGGRGTEAFF
.	.	TRBV5-4	12	TRBJ2-1	TGTGCCAGCAGCCTTCGGTACAATGAGCAGTTCTTC	CASSLRYNEQFF
TRBD1	.	TRBV7-8	15	TRBJ1-1	TGTGCCAGCAGCCCTCAGACAGGGGTCAGCACTGAAGCTTTCTTT	CASSPQTGVSTEAFF
.	.	TRBV5-1	12	TRBJ1-1	TGCGCCAGCAGCCAGACAGAGACTGAAGCTTTCTTT	CASSQTETEAFF
TRBD1	few	TRBV7-9	15	TRBJ1-4	TGTGCCAGCAGCGGGTTGGACAGGCGCCCCGAAAAACTGTTTTTT	CASSGLDRRPEKLFF
TRBD1	.	TRBV5-5	15	TRBJ2-1	TGTGCCAGCAGCTTGGTGACAGGGGGTAGGGATGAGCAGTTCTTC	CASSLVTGGRDEQFF
TRBD1	.	TRBV2	16	TRBJ2-6	TGTGCCAGCAGCCAGGGGGCGGGTTCCGGGGCCAACGTCCTGACTTTC	CASSQGAGSGANVLTF
.	.	TRBV19	17	TRBJ1-1	TGTGCCAGTAGTGCGGGGGAAGGGTGGCGAGAAAACACTGAAGCTTTCTTT	CASSAGEGWRENTEAFF
.	.	TRBV4-1	16	TRBJ1-2	TGCGCCAGCAGCCAAGTGGCGTCAGCGGGGAACTATGGCTACACCTTC	CASSQVASAGNYGYTF
.	few	TRBV6-1	15	TRBJ2-2	TGTGCCAGCAGCAAAGGGGGTGACCCCACCGGGGAGCTGTTTTTT	CASSKGGDPTGELFF
.	few	TRBV7-3	15	TRBJ2-1	TGTGCCAGCAGCCTTACCGGGTCCCCGGCGAATGAGCAGTTCTTC	CASSLTGSPANEQFF
.	.	TRBV7-9	16	TRBJ2-5	TGTGCCAGCAGCCCCCGCGGAGGACGACCCCAAGAGACCCAGTACTTC	CASSPRGGRPQETQYF
TRBD1	.	TRBV28	16	TRBJ1-5	TGTGCCAACAGTTTCCGGGACAGGGTAAAGGGTCCGCCCCAGCATTTT	CANSFRDRVKGPPQHF
TRBD1	.	TRBV5-1	17	TRBJ1-3	TGCGCCAGCAGCTTGGATCTCACAGGGGGCTCTGGAAACACCATATATTTT	CASSLDLTGGSGNTIYF
TRBD2	.	TRBV7-9	14	TRBJ2-1	TGTGCCAGCAGCCCTAGCGGGCGGCGGGGTGAGCAGTTCTTC	CASSPSGRRGEQFF
.	.	TRBV19	19	TRBJ2-6	TGTGCCAGTACCCCTTCGGCGGACTACCCTCTCTCTGGGGCCAACGTCCTGACTTTC	CASTPSADYPLSGANVLTF
TRBD1	.	TRBV18	14	TRBJ1-4	TGTGCCAGCTCCCCAGGGACAGGGGATGAAAAACTGTTTTTT	CASSPGTGDEKLFF
.	.	TRBV9	17	TRBJ2-6	TGTGCCAGCAGGCAGGGGTCTTCTTACTCTGGGGCCAACGTCCTGACTTTC	CASRQGSSYSGANVLTF
TRBD2	.	TRBV9	14	TRBJ2-1	TGTGCCAGTTCGCCGGGACTAGCGGGACTTGAGCAGTTCTTC	CASSPGLAGLEQFF
.	once	TRBV19	13	TRBJ2-7	TGTGCCAGTAGTATTGGTGGCACGGGGGAGCAGTACTTC	CASSIGGTGEQYF
TRBD1	.	TRBV18	16	TRBJ1-4	TGTGCCAGCTCACCCTTCTCGGGACAGACTAATGAAAAACTGTTTTTT	CASSPFSGQTNEKLFF
.	.	TRBV5-1	14	TRBJ2-3	TGCGCCAGCAGATCGGGGGAGTTTGCAGATACGCAGTATTTT	CASRSGEFADTQYF
TRBD2	once	TRBV4-1	15	TRBJ2-3	TGCGCCAGCAGCCAGGTAATAGCGGGGGCCCATACGCAGTATTTT	CASSQVIAGAHTQYF
TRBD2	.	TRBV5-4	14	TRBJ2-5	TGTGCCAGCAGCTTGGAAGTAGCGGGAGAGACCCAGTACTTC	CASSLEVAGETQYF
.	few	TRBV9	13	TRBJ1-1	TGTGCCAGCAGCGTAGCTGTGAACACTGAAGCTTTCTTT	CASSVAVNTEAFF
TRBD1	.	TRBV7-9	13	TRBJ1-2	TGTGCCAGCAGCTTTTCAGGACAGGGGGCCTACACCTTC	CASSFSGQGAYTF
TRBD1	.	TRBV5-1	14	TRBJ2-7	TGCGCCAGCAGCTTAACCGGGACAGGGACCGAGCAGTACTTC	CASSLTGTGTEQYF
TRBD1	.	TRBV9	15	TRBJ2-2	TGTGCCAGCAGCCCGAGACAGGGAAACACCGGGGAGCTGTTTTTT	CASSPRQGNTGELFF
.	few	TRBV4-1	15	TRBJ2-2	TGCGCCAGCAGCGAAAGCGGGCGGGACGCCGGGGAGCTGTTTTTT	CASSESGRDAGELFF
TRBD1	.	TRBV29-1	13	TRBJ2-7	TGCAGCGTGCGGACAGGGATATCCTACGAGCAGTACTTC	CSVRTGISYEQYF
TRBD2	.	TRBV19	15	TRBJ2-1	TGTGCCTCCACTAGCGGGCTCCTTTTATACAATGAGCAGTTCTTC	CASTSGLLLYNEQFF
.	.	TRBV4-1	15	TRBJ2-2	TGCGCCAGCAGGCCGGAGGGCGGGAACACCGGGGAGCTGTTTTTT	CASRPEGGNTGELFF
TRBD2	.	TRBV6-5	14	TRBJ2-7	TGTGCCAGCAGATTAGCGGGGGCCGCCTACGAGCAGTACTTC	CASRLAGAAYEQYF
TRBD1	.	TRBV7-2	13	TRBJ2-7	TGTGCCAGCAGTCGGGACAGGGACCACGAGCAGTACTTC	CASSRDRDHEQYF
TRBD1	.	TRBV28	16	TRBJ1-2	TGTGCCAGCAGCGCAACTTCAGGGGGCCGGGGCTATGGCTACACCTTC	CASSATSGGRGYGYTF
.	.	TRBV4-2	13	TRBJ2-5	TGTGCCAGCAGCCAAGTCGGGGACTCCTTTAGCTACTTC	CASSQVGDSFSYF
TRBD2	few	TRBV30	15	TRBJ2-5	TGTGCCTGGCGTCTAGCGGGGGGCAATCAAGAGACCCAGTACTTC	CAWRLAGGNQETQYF
.	.	TRBV6-1	14	TRBJ1-1	TGTGCCAGCAGTAGACAGCTCCAGAACACTGAAGCTTTCTTT	CASSRQLQNTEAFF
.	.	TRBV6-5	15	TRBJ1-1	TGTGCCAGCAGTACGCCGAGGGGGGGCTACACTGAAGCTTTCTTT	CASSTPRGGYTEAFF
.	.	TRBV9	14	TRBJ2-2	TGTGCCAGCAGCGAACAGGGATACACCGGGGAGCTGTTTTTT	CASSEQGYTGELFF
TRBD2	.	TRBV10-3	15	TRBJ2-7	TGTGCCATCAGTGATAGCGGGGGGCTTGCCTACGAGCAGTACTTC	CAISDSGGLAYEQYF
.	.	TRBV30	17	TRBJ1-4	TGTGCCTGGAGGGGCCTTGATTGGGAGGGAACTAATGAAAAACTGTTTTTT	CAWRGLDWEGTNEKLFF
TRBD2	few	TRBV6-1	15	TRBJ2-7	TGTGCCAGCAGTGAGACTAGCGGGGGTAACTACGAGCAGTACTTC	CASSETSGGNYEQYF
.	.	TRBV7-9	13	TRBJ1-3	TGTGCCAGCAGCCAAGGGAGTGGAAACACCATATATTTT	CASSQGSGNTIYF
TRBD1	few	TRBV30	14	TRBJ1-5	TGTGCCTGGAGCAGAACAGGGGGTAGTCAGCCCCAGCATTTT	CAWSRTGGSQPQHF
TRBD1	.	TRBV2	14	TRBJ1-2	TGTGCCAGCAGTGTAGGGACAGGGATCTATGGCTACACCTTC	CASSVGTGIYGYTF